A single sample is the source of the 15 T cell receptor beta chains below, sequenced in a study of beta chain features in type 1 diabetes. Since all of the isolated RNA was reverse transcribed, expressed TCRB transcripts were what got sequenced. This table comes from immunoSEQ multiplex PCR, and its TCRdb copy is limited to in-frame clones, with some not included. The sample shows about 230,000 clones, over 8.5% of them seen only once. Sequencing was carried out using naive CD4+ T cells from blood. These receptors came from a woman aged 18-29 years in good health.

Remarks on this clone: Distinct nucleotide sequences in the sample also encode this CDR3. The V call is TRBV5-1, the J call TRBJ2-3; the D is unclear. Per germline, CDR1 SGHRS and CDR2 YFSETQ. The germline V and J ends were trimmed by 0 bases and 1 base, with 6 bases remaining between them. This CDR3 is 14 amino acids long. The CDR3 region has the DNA TGCGCCAGCAGCTTGGCGTCGGGCACAGATACGCAGTATTTT. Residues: CASSLASGTDTQYF.

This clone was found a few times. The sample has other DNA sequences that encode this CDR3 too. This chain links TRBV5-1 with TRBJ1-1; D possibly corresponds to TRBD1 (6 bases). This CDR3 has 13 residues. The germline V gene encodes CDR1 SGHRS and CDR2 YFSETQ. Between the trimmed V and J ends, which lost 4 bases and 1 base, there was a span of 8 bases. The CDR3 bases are TGCGCCAGCAGCCTGACAGGGAACACTGAAGCTTTCTTT. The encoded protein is CASSLTGNTEAFF.

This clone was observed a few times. The CDR3 DNA reads as TGCGCCAGCAGCTTGGGAGGAGGTACGGGAGAAAAACTGTTTTTT. Its translation: CASSLGGGTGEKLFF. The chain employs TRBV5-1 and TRBJ1-4; D ambiguous. Between the trimmed V and J ends, which lost 0 bases and 8 bases, there was a span of 14 bases. Looked up from germline, CDR1 is SGHRS and CDR2 is YFSETQ. This CDR3 comprises 15 residues.

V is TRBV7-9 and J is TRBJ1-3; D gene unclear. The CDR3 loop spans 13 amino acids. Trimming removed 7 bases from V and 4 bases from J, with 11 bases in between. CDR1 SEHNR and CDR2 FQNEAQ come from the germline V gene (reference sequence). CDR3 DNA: TGTGCCAGCACCCTCGGTTGGGGAAACACCATATATTTT. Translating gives CASTLGWGNTIYF.

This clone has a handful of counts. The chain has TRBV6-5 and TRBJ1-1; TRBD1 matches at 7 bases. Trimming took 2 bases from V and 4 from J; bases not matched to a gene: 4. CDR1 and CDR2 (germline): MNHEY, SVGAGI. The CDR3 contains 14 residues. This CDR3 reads CASSYVNRGTEAFF. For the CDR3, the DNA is TGTGCCAGCAGTTACGTGAACAGGGGCACTGAAGCTTTCTTT.

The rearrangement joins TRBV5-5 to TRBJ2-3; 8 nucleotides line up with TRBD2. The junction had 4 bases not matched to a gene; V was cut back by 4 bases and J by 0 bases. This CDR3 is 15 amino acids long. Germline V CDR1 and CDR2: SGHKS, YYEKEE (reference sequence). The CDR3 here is CASSLSGASTDTQYF. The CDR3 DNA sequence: TGTGCCAGCAGCCTTAGCGGGGCTAGCACAGATACGCAGTATTTT.

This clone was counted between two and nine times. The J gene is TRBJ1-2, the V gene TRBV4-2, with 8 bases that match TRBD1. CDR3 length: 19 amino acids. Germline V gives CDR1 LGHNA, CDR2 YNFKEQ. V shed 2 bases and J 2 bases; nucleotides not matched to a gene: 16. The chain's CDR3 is CASSQSIARSTGGNYGYTF. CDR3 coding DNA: TGTGCCAGCAGCCAATCAATTGCCCGGTCTACAGGGGGAAACTATGGCTACACCTTC.

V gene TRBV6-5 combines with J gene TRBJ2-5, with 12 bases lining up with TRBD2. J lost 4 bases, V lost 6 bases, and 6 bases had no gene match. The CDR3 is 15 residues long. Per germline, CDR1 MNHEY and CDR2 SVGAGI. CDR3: CASSRLAGVRETQYF. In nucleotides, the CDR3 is TGTGCCAGCAGCAGACTAGCGGGGGTTAGAGAGACCCAGTACTTC.

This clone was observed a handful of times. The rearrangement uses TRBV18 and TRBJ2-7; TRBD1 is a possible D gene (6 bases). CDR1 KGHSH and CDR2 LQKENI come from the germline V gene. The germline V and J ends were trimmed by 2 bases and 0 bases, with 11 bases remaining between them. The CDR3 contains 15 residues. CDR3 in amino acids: CASSPNRVSSYEQYF. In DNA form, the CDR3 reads TGTGCCAGCTCACCAAACAGGGTGAGCTCCTACGAGCAGTACTTC.

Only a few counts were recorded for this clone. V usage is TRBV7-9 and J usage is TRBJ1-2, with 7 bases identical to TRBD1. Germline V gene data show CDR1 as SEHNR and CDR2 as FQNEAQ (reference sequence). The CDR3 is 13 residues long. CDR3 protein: CAAGVGGSWGYTF. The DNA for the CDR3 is TGTGCAGCGGGTGTAGGGGGCTCTTGGGGCTACACCTTC.

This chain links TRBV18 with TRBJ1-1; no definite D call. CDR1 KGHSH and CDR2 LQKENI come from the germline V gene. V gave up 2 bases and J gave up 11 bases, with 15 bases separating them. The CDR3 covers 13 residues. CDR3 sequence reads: CASSPSGQVGAFF. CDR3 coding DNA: TGTGCCAGCTCACCATCAGGCCAGGTTGGGGCTTTCTTT.

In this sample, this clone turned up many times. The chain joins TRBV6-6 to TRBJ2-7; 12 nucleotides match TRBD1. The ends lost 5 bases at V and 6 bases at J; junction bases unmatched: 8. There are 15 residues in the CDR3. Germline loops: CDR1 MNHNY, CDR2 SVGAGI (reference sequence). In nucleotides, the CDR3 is TGTGCCAGCAGTCAAGCCGGGACAGGGGGCGCCGAGCAGTACTTC. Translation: CASSQAGTGGAEQYF.

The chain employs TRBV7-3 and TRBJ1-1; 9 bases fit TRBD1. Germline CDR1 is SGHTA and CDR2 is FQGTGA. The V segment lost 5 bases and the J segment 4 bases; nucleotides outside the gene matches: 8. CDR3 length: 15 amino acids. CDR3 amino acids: CASSLTGGAPTEAFF. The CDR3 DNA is TGTGCCAGCAGCCTCACAGGGGGCGCGCCCACTGAAGCTTTCTTT. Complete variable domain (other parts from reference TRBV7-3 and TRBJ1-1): GAGVSQTPSNKVTEKGKYVELRCDPISGHTALYWYRQSLGQGPEFLIYFQGTGAADDSGLPNDRFFAVRPEGSVSTLKIQRTERGDSAVYLCASSLTGGAPTEAFFGQGTRLTVV.

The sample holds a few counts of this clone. In DNA form, the CDR3 reads TGTGCCAGCAGTCAGGGACAAAACAATGAGCAGTTCTTC. It encodes CASSQGQNNEQFF. The gene calls are TRBV2 and TRBJ2-1; a weak D match, TRBD1 (6 bases). V was pared by 5 bases and J by 5 bases, with 10 bases between. This CDR3 is 13 amino acids long. CDR1 SNHLY and CDR2 FYNNEI come from the germline V gene.

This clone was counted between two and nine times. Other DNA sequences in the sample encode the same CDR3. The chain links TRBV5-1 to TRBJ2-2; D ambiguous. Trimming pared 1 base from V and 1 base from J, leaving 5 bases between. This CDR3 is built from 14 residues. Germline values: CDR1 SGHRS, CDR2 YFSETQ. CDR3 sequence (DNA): TGCGCCAGCAGCTTGACCGGGAACACCGGGGAGCTGTTTTTT. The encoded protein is CASSLTGNTGELFF. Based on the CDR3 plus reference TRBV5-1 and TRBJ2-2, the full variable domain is KAGVTQTPRYLIKTRGQQVTLSCSPISGHRSVSWYQQTPGQGLQFLFEYFSETQRNKGNFPGRFSGRQFSNSRSEMNVSTLELGDSALYLCASSLTGNTGELFFGEGSRLTVL.